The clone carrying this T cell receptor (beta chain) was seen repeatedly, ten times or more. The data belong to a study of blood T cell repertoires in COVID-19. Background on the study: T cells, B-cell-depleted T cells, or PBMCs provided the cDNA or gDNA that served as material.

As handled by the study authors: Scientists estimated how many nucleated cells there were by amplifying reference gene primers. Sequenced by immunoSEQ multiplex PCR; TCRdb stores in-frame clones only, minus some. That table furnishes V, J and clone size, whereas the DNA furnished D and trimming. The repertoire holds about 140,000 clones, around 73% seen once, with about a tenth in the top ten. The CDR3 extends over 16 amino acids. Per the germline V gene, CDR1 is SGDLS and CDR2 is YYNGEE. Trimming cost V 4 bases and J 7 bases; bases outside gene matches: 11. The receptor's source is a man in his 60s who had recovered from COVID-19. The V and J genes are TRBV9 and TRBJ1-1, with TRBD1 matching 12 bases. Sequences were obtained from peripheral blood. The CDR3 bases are TGTGCCAGCAGCCCCGGGACAGGGGGCCGCCGGGGTGAAGCTTTCTTT. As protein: CASSPGTGGRRGEAFF.